These T cell receptor beta chains were read from a single sample in a study of cytomegalovirus exposure and HLA in healthy donors. Profiled with immunoSEQ multiplex PCR; TCRdb holds only in-frame clones, not every one. The sample has about 170,000 clones; almost 75% are singletons. The sequencing input was PBMCs. These receptors all come from a woman between 18 and 29 years old in good health and CMV-seropositive. The CDR3 runs from the conserved cysteine through the conserved F or W. The D gene is left open where the match is weak. Clone size, where shown, is once, few, many, or a class for clones that have expanded.

>NA|TRBJ1-2|TRBV14|NA
CASSQAGNYGYTF
TGTGCCAGCAGCCAAGCCGGGAACTATGGCTACACCTTC
>NA|TRBJ2-1|TRBV25-1|NA
CASSGGVNEQFF
TGTGCCAGCAGTGGAGGCGTTAATGAGCAGTTCTTC
>NA|TRBJ2-2|TRBV6-1|TRBD1
CVSSEATGVNTGELFF
TGTGTCAGCAGTGAAGCGACAGGGGTGAACACCGGGGAGCTGTTTTTT
>NA|TRBJ2-3|TRBV7-9|TRBD1
CASSPGETGSTDTQYF
TGTGCCAGCAGCCCCGGCGAGACAGGGAGCACAGATACGCAGTATTTT
>few|TRBJ2-1|TRBV9|TRBD2
CASSASGGPSNEQFF
TGTGCCAGCAGCGCCAGCGGGGGCCCCTCCAATGAGCAGTTCTTC
>NA|TRBJ2-5|TRBV27|TRBD1
CASSLQAGTGMYGLYF
TGTGCCAGCAGTTTACAAGCCGGGACAGGGATGTACGGTCTGTACTTC
>NA|TRBJ2-7|TRBV5-1|TRBD1
CASSSPDRDEQYF
TGCGCCAGCAGCTCCCCGGACAGGGACGAGCAGTACTTC
>NA|TRBJ1-1|TRBV18|TRBD1
CASSRTGNTEAFF
TGTGCCAGCTCTCGGACAGGGAACACTGAAGCTTTCTTT
>NA|TRBJ2-2|TRBV2|TRBD2
CASLKGLGNTGELFF
TGTGCCAGCCTCAAGGGACTAGGAAACACCGGGGAGCTGTTTTTT
>once|TRBJ2-7|TRBV21-1|NA
CASSKADRAEQYF
TGTGCCAGCAGCAAAGCAGACAGGGCCGAGCAGTACTTC
>NA|TRBJ1-1|TRBV19|TRBD1
CASSITGTGGKAFF
TGTGCCAGTAGTATAACCGGGACAGGGGGCAAAGCTTTCTTT
>NA|TRBJ2-7|TRBV4-3|NA
CASSQDITGSYEQYF
TGCGCCAGCAGCCAAGATATAACGGGCTCCTACGAGCAGTACTTC
>NA|TRBJ2-7|TRBV6-6|TRBD1
CASRGPGTGGEQYF
TGTGCCAGCAGAGGTCCCGGGACAGGGGGCGAGCAGTACTTC
>few|TRBJ1-2|TRBV28|TRBD1
CASTSFSGTGLGGYTF
TGTGCCAGCACCTCATTCTCGGGGACAGGGTTAGGTGGCTACACCTTC
>NA|TRBJ1-5|TRBV7-9|TRBD1
CASSNTGDQPQHF
TGTGCCAGCAGCAACACAGGGGATCAGCCCCAGCATTTT
>NA|TRBJ2-5|TRBV5-4|TRBD1
CASSSTGWETQYF
TGTGCCAGCAGCTCGACAGGGTGGGAGACCCAGTACTTC
>once|TRBJ2-1|TRBV27|NA
CASSAGRPVEQFF
TGTGCCAGCAGTGCTGGTCGTCCGGTTGAGCAGTTCTTC
>NA|TRBJ1-1|TRBV14|NA
CASSQGPTEAFF
TGTGCCAGCAGCCAAGGTCCAACTGAAGCTTTCTTT
>few|TRBJ1-6|TRBV6-5|TRBD1
CASSYDRGNSPLHF
TGTGCCAGCAGCTATGACAGGGGCAATTCACCCCTCCACTTT
>NA|TRBJ2-1|TRBV6-5|TRBD2
CASSSLGGNEQFF
TGTGCCAGCAGTTCCCTCGGGGGGAATGAGCAGTTCTTC
>NA|TRBJ1-2|TRBV7-3|TRBD1
CASSQGQGNGYTF
TGTGCCAGCAGCCAGGGACAGGGGAATGGCTACACCTTC
>NA|TRBJ1-3|TRBV5-1|NA
CASSLPGAGNTIYF
TGCGCCAGCAGCTTGCCTGGAGCTGGAAACACCATATATTTT
>NA|TRBJ1-2|TRBV7-9|NA
CASSPPGRGLYGYTF
TGTGCCAGCAGCCCCCCCGGGAGAGGACTCTATGGCTACACCTTC
>NA|TRBJ1-1|TRBV7-2|NA
CASASFRAGQSNTEAFF
TGTGCCAGCGCCTCCTTCAGGGCCGGGCAGTCGAACACTGAAGCTTTCTTT
>few|TRBJ2-3|TRBV10-2|NA
CASSESMRFYPPDTQYF
TGCGCCAGCAGTGAGTCGATGAGATTCTACCCCCCAGATACGCAGTATTTT
>few|TRBJ1-3|TRBV19|NA
CASSIPGISGNTIYF
TGTGCCAGTAGTATACCAGGGATCTCTGGAAACACCATATATTTT
>NA|TRBJ2-3|TRBV5-6|NA
CASSFQGQSTDTQYF
TGTGCCAGCAGCTTCCAAGGACAGAGCACAGATACGCAGTATTTT
>NA|TRBJ2-7|TRBV6-6|TRBD1
CASRPGQGNEQYF
TGTGCCAGCAGGCCGGGACAGGGGAACGAGCAGTACTTC
>once|TRBJ2-3|TRBV18|TRBD1
CASSPGTETDTQYF
TGTGCCAGCTCCCCGGGGACAGAAACAGATACGCAGTATTTT
>NA|TRBJ1-5|TRBV9|NA
CASSVGGYSNQPQHF
TGTGCCAGCAGCGTCGGGGGATATAGCAATCAGCCCCAGCATTTT
>NA|TRBJ2-2|TRBV14|TRBD2
CASSQDWKAGSSNTGELFF
TGTGCCAGCAGCCAAGATTGGAAAGCGGGGTCCTCGAACACCGGGGAGCTGTTTTTT